This T cell receptor beta chain emerged from a study of T cells in Graves' hyperthyroidism and ophthalmopathy. Study-wide results and caveats: Model-based prediction identified ophthalmopathy a median 6.5 months prior to its onset. Ophthalmopathy and stable hyperthyroidism were told apart by a 13 V-J model.

About this clonotype itself: Its antigen is not known.

The CDR3 regions of TCR beta were amplified from RNA transcripts. The TCR CDR3 first-round RT-PCR relied on the HTBI primer set. TCRdb re-analysed the multiplex PCR reads in MiXCR, keeping a single row per CDR3 protein. The profile covers just over 550,000 distinct CDR3 sequences, with about 43% appearing a single time and just under 8.5% taken by the ten largest. The CDR3 contains 15 residues. Trimming removed 5 bases at V and 5 bases at J, with 16 bases between. Per germline, CDR1 SGHTA and CDR2 FQGNSA. Sequenced material: peripheral blood or thyroid tissue (not recorded which). The TCR comes from a woman under 30 with Graves' hyperthyroidism. The chain carries TRBV7-2 and TRBJ1-5; D might be TRBD1 (6 bases). This CDR3 reads CASSENYRVDQPQHF. The CDR3 DNA sequence: TGTGCCAGCAGCGAGAATTACAGGGTTGATCAGCCCCAGCATTTT.